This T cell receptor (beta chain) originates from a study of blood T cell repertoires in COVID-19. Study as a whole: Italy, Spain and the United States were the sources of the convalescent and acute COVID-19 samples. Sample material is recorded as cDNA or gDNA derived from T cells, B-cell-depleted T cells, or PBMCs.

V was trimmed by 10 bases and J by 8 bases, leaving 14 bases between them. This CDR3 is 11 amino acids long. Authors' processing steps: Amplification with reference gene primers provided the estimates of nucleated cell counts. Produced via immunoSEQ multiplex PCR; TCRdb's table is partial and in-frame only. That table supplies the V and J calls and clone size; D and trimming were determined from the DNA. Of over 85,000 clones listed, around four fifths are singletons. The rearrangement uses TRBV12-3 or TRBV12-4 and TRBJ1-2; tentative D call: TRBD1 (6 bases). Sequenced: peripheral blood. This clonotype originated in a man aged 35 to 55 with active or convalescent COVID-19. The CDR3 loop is CATGGGPGYTF. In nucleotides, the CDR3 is TGTGCCACCGGGGGGGGGCCCGGCTACACCTTC.